This T cell receptor (beta chain) was recovered during a study of response to subunit inactivated influenza vaccine. Deletions cut 12 bases from V and 5 bases from J, with 19 bases between. CDR3 length: 14 residues. The germline V gene has CDR1 KGHDR and CDR2 SFDVKD. Study-wide findings and caveats: That few new T cells are recruited by each seasonal influenza vaccination was the authors' suggestion.

Ten or more counts support this clonotype. The antigen is not known. From the RT-PCR reads, TCRdb called clonotypes with MiXCR, one entry per CDR3 protein. The table records 560,000 or so distinct CDR3 sequences, 7.6% of them present only once. The rearrangement joins TRBV24-1 to TRBJ2-1, with D perhaps matching TRBD1 or TRBD2 (5 bases each). The receptor comes from a man between 50 and 75 years old who received an inactivated influenza vaccine. This material consisted of PBMCs from blood, taken about 23 months after vaccination. The CDR3 is CAAGFGARHNEQFF. For the CDR3, the DNA is TGTGCCGCCGGGTTCGGGGCCCGGCACAATGAGCAGTTCTTC.